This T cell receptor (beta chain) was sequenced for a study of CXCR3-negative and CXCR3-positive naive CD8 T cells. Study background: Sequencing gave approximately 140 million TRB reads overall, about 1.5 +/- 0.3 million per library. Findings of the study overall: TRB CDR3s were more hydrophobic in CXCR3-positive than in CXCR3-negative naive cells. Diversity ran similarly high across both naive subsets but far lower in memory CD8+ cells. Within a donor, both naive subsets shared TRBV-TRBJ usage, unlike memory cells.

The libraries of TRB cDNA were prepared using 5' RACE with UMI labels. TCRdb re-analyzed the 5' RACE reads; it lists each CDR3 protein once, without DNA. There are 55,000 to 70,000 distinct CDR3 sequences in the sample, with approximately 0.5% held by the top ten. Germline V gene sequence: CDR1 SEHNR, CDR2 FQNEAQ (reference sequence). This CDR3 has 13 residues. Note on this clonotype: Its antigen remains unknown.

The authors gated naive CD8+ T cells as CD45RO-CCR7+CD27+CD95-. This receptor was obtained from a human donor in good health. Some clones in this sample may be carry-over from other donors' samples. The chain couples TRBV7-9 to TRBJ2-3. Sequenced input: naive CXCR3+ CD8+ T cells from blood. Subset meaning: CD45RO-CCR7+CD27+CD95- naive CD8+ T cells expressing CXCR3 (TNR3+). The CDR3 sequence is CASSPPSTDTQYF.